Presented here are 10 T cell receptor beta chains from one specimen sequenced in a study of blood T cell repertoires in COVID-19. TCRdb's copy holds only in-frame clones and misses some; the assay was immunoSEQ multiplex PCR. The sample lists about 60,000 clones; 90% were seen once. Sequencing input: peripheral blood. The receptors were sampled from a human donor with active COVID-19. The donor label of this sample is uncertain.

The CDR3 region is CASSLRTGGYGYTF. The CDR3 DNA reads TGTGCCAGCAGCTTGCGGACAGGGGGCTATGGCTACACCTTC. The chain is built from TRBV7-9 and TRBJ1-2, with 10 positions matching TRBD1. Germline V gene sequence: CDR1 SEHNR, CDR2 FQNEAQ (reference sequence). The CDR3 loop spans 14 amino acids. V was pared by 3 bases and J by 4 bases, with 2 bases of the junction left unmatched.

This clone is termed medium-sized. This specimen includes other DNA sequences encoding the same CDR3. This chain connects TRBV18 to TRBJ1-2, with D possibly TRBD1 on 5 matching bases. The V gene's germline CDR1 is KGHSH and CDR2 LQKENI. The CDR3 spans 14 residues. Trimming took 3 bases from V and 4 from J, leaving 12 bases between them. The CDR3 protein is CASSPPTESYGYTF. The CDR3 DNA follows: TGTGCCAGCTCACCCCCGACAGAGAGCTATGGCTACACCTTC.

The gene calls are TRBV12-3 or TRBV12-4 and TRBJ1-5; D is perhaps TRBD1 (5 bases). The CDR3 length is 13 residues. The V end was cut by 6 bases, the J end by 6 bases, with 12 bases between. CDR3 region: CASSITGGQPQHF. CDR3 DNA sequence: TGTGCCAGCAGCATCACGGGGGGTCAGCCCCAGCATTTT.

This clone showed up just once. J is TRBJ1-1 and V is TRBV3-1 (or the pseudogene TRBV3-2); D possibly corresponds to TRBD1 (5 bases). The CDR3 contains 17 residues. V was pared by 0 bases and J by 3 bases, with 17 bases between. Germline V gene sequence: CDR1 LGHDT, CDR2 YNNKEL (reference sequence). DNA for the CDR3: TGTGCCAGCAGCCAAGATCAAGGGGTCTTGGTGGACACTGAAGCTTTCTTT. This sequence encodes CASSQDQGVLVDTEAFF.

V usage is TRBV6-6 and J usage is TRBJ2-7; 10 bases are a match to TRBD1. V lost 5 bases, J lost 6 bases, and 13 bases stayed unmatched. There are 16 residues in the CDR3. The germline gives CDR1 MNHNY, CDR2 SVGAGI (reference sequence). Here the CDR3 DNA reads TGTGCCAGCAGTCCAGCCAGGGGGACAGGGGCGGTCGAGCAGTACTTC. Translation gives CASSPARGTGAVEQYF.

This chain uses TRBV7-9 with TRBJ2-3; D unresolved. In germline, CDR1 is SEHNR, CDR2 FQNEAQ (reference sequence). V dropped 1 base and J dropped 2 bases, with 10 bases sitting between them. The CDR3 is made up of 15 amino acids. This CDR3 reads CASSLVPSLTDTQYF. The CDR3 nucleotides read TGTGCCAGCAGCTTAGTCCCCTCCCTCACAGATACGCAGTATTTT.

J is TRBJ2-5 and V is TRBV18, with 10 bases aligning to TRBD2. There are 16 residues in the CDR3. Trimming removed 3 bases from V and 4 bases from J; junction bases left unmatched: 8. CDR1 and CDR2 (germline): KGHSH, LQKENI. CDR3 sequence: CASSPLGLAVGETQYF. The CDR3 DNA is TGTGCCAGCTCACCCCTAGGACTAGCGGTCGGAGAGACCCAGTACTTC.

The V and J genes are TRBV21-1 and TRBJ2-5; the table assigns TRBD1, which was not confirmed against the DNA. TRBV21-1 is a listed pseudogene. The CDR3 is made up of 15 amino acids. The CDR3 reads CAAQEGTGGRETQYF. Here the CDR3 DNA reads TGTGCCGCACAAGAGGGGACAGGGGGCCGAGAGACCCAGTACTTC.

The chain employs TRBV3-1 (or the pseudogene TRBV3-2) and TRBJ1-1, with 9 bases identical to TRBD1. Looked up from germline, CDR1 is LGHDT and CDR2 is YNNKEL (reference sequence). With 4 bases clipped from V and 3 bases from J, the junction kept 6 bases outside the gene matches. The CDR3 length is 15 residues. CDR3 in amino acids: CASSPRDRDDTEAFF. Written as DNA, the CDR3 is TGTGCCAGCAGCCCCCGGGACAGGGATGACACTGAAGCTTTCTTT.

The V call is TRBV19, the J call TRBJ2-3; TRBD2 aligns across 10 bases. CDR1 LNHDA and CDR2 SQIVND come from the germline V gene (reference sequence). The CDR3 spans 15 residues. Germline trimming cut 6 bases from V and 6 bases from J; bases unmatched to any gene: 9. The CDR3 region is CASRQAGGPTDTQYF. Here the CDR3 DNA reads TGTGCCAGTAGGCAAGCGGGAGGGCCGACGGATACGCAGTATTTT.